This T cell receptor beta chain is from a study of early T cells in non-severe SARS-CoV-2 infection. Germline V gene data show CDR1 as SGDLS and CDR2 as YYNGEE. V lost 0 bases, J lost 7 bases, and 11 bases lay in between. The CDR3 sequence is 14 residues long. TCRdb re-called the 5' RACE reads with MiXCR, one entry per CDR3 protein. Of more than 50,000 distinct CDR3 sequences in the sample, roughly 12% were seen once. This clonotype has a count of ten or more. Sequences were derived from whole blood, sampled at baseline. This TCR derives from an adult who was a healthcare worker with PCR-confirmed SARS-CoV-2 infection or an uninfected control (not recorded which). The chain combines TRBV9 with TRBJ2-4; perhaps TRBD1 as D (6 bases). In DNA form, the CDR3 reads TGTGCCAGCAGCGTAGCGGGACAAGAGAACATTCAGTACTTC. Translated, it gives CASSVAGQENIQYF. Variable domain in full (rest from reference TRBV9 and TRBJ2-4): DSGVTQTPKHLITATGQRVTLRCSPRSGDLSVYWYQQSLDQGLQFLIQYYNGEERAKGNILERFSAQQFPDLHSELNLSSLELGDSALYFCASSVAGQENIQYFGAGTRLSVL.